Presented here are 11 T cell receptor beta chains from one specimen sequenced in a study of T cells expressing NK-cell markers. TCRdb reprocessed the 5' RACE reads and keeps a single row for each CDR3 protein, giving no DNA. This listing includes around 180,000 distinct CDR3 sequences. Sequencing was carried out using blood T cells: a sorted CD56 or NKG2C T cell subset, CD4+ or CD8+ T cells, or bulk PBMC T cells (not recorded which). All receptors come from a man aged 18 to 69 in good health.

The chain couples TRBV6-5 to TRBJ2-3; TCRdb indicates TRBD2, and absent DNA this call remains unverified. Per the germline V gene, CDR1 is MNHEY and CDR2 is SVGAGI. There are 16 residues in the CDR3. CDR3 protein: CASSSQAGGPSDTQYF.

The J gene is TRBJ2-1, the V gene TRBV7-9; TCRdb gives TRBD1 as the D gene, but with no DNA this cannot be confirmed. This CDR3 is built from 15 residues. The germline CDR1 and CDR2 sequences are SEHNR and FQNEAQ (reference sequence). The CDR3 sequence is CASSSAGTARLEQFF.

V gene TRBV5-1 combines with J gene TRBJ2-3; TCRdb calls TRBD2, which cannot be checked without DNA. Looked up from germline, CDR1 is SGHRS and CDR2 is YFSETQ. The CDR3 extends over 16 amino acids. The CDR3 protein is CASSPGAGPGTDTQYF. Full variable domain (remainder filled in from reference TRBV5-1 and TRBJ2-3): KAGVTQTPRYLIKTRGQQVTLSCSPISGHRSVSWYQQTPGQGLQFLFEYFSETQRNKGNFPGRFSGRQFSNSRSEMNVSTLELGDSALYLCASSPGAGPGTDTQYFGPGTRLTVL.

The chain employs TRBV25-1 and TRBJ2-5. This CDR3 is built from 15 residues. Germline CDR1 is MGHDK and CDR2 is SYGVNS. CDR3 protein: CASSEWSEYQETQYF.

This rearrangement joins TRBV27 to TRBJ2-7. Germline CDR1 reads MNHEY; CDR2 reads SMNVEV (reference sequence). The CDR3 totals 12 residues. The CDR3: CASSFTTAEQYF.

This chain's CDR3 is CSARGAVTVLPQETQYF. V usage is TRBV20-1 and J usage is TRBJ2-5; TCRdb calls TRBD1, which cannot be checked without DNA. Germline-derived CDR1 and CDR2 are DFQATT and SNEGSKA (reference sequence). This CDR3 spans 17 amino acids.

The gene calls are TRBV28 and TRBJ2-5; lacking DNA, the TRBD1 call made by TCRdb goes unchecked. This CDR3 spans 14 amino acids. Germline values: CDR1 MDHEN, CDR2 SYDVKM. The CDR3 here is CASTPIRDRETQYF.

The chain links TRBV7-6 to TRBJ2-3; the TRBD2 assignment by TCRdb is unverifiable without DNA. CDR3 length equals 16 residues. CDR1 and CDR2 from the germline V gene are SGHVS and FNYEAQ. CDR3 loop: CASSLSLAGFTDTQYF.

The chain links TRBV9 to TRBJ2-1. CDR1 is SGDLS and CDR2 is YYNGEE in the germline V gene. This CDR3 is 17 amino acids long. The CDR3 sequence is CASSVDWTGGSYNEQFF.

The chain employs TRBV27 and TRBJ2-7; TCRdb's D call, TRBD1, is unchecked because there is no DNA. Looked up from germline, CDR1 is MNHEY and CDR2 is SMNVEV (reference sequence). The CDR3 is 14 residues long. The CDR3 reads CASKTQGTLYEQYF.

The CDR3 here is CASMFLSHSTDTQYF. The chain employs TRBV28 and TRBJ2-3. From germline, CDR1 is MDHEN and CDR2 SYDVKM. The CDR3 totals 15 residues.